The next 30 T cell receptor beta chains were all read from a single sample in a study of blood T cell repertoires in COVID-19. Sequenced by immunoSEQ multiplex PCR; TCRdb stores in-frame clones only, minus some. The table has approximately 59,000 clones, approximately 87% seen once. Sequences were obtained from peripheral blood. The receptors shown here come from a man aged 35 to 55 with active COVID-19.

The chain is built from TRBV11-2 and TRBJ2-7; 7 bases are shared with TRBD2. J lost 1 base, V lost 1 base, and 7 bases had no gene match. Germline V gene sequence: CDR1 SGHAT, CDR2 FQNNGV. The CDR3 contains 16 residues. The CDR3 loop is CASSLVGGSRSYEQYF. The CDR3 nucleotides are TGTGCCAGCAGCTTAGTTGGCGGGAGCAGATCCTACGAGCAGTACTTC.

The table lists this clone with a few counts. The chain employs TRBV28 and TRBJ2-7; a possible D gene is TRBD2 (5 bases). The CDR3 is 13 residues long. V lost 7 bases, J lost 2 bases, and 12 bases lay in between. In germline, CDR1 is MDHEN, CDR2 SYDVKM. CDR3 sequence (DNA): TGTGCCAGCACCCCAGCGGCCCCCTACGAGCAGTACTTC. It is translated as CASTPAAPYEQYF.

This rearrangement joins TRBV4-1 to TRBJ2-1; unclear D gene. This CDR3 spans 12 amino acids. Germline CDR1 is MGHRA and CDR2 is YSYEKL. The V and J ends lost 4 bases and 9 bases respectively, with 10 bases between them. CDR3 nucleotide sequence: TGCGCCAGCAGCCCCGTCTCGGGTGAGCAGTTCTTC. Translated: CASSPVSGEQFF.

The chain employs TRBV6-2 or TRBV6-3 and TRBJ1-4; D is undetermined. Germline CDR1 is MNHEY and CDR2 is SVGEGT. This CDR3 spans 17 amino acids. V lost 2 bases, J lost 0 bases, and 13 bases lay in between. The CDR3 spells CASSYGPSWATNEKLFF. The CDR3 DNA is TGTGCCAGCAGTTACGGGCCGAGCTGGGCAACTAATGAAAAACTGTTTTTT.

This clone turned up a few times. The chain's CDR3 is CASRPALGAYGYTF. The DNA for the CDR3 is TGTGCCAGCAGGCCGGCCCTGGGAGCCTATGGCTACACCTTC. The V and J genes are TRBV28 and TRBJ1-2; no clear D gene. The CDR3 is made up of 14 amino acids. CDR1 and CDR2 (germline): MDHEN, SYDVKM. V was shortened by 6 bases and J by 4 bases, with 15 bases between the two germline ends.

The chain combines TRBV28 with TRBJ2-4; maybe TRBD2 (7 bases). V lost 4 bases and J lost 7, with 11 bases in between. The CDR3 contains 13 residues. Looked up from germline, CDR1 is MDHEN and CDR2 is SYDVKM. CDR3 sequence reads: CASSSQGGNIQYF. The CDR3 DNA reads as TGTGCCAGCAGTTCACAGGGAGGGAACATTCAGTACTTC.

This sequence joins TRBV29-1 and TRBJ2-7, with a weak D call TRBD2 (5 bases). This CDR3 spans 13 amino acids. The germline V gene has CDR1 SQVTM and CDR2 ANQGSEA. V lost 6 bases, J lost 3 bases, and 15 bases lay in between. CDR3 loop: CSVHSQAGYEQYF. CDR3 in DNA: TGCAGCGTCCACAGCCAGGCGGGCTACGAGCAGTACTTC.

This clone was detected only once. The chain links TRBV6-1 to TRBJ2-2; TRBD2 might be the D (5 bases). The V gene lost 3 bases and the J gene lost 3 bases, with 8 bases spanning the gap. CDR1 and CDR2 (germline): MNHNS, SASEGT. There are 14 residues in the CDR3. Here the CDR3 reads CASSDLRDTGELFF. DNA of the CDR3: TGTGCCAGCAGTGATCTGAGGGACACCGGGGAGCTGTTTTTT.

This clone appeared many times. The chain joins TRBV9 to TRBJ2-1; 9 nucleotides align to TRBD2. This CDR3 has 16 amino acids. Germline V gene sequence: CDR1 SGDLS, CDR2 YYNGEE. Unmatched junction bases numbered 7, after V lost 4 bases and J lost 2 bases. CDR3 in amino acids: CASSQWAGGTYNEQFF. The CDR3 DNA is TGTGCCAGCAGCCAATGGGCGGGAGGGACCTACAATGAGCAGTTCTTC.

V and J are TRBV24-1 and TRBJ2-1; 11 nucleotides align to TRBD1. CDR1 and CDR2 from the germline V gene are KGHDR and SFDVKD. After removal of 0 bases from V and 6 bases from J, the junction contained 3 bases not matched to a gene. The CDR3 sequence is 16 residues long. DNA for the CDR3: TGTGCCACCAGTGATTTGGGACAGGGGGCGGTCAATGAGCAGTTCTTC. It is translated as CATSDLGQGAVNEQFF.

The chain recombines TRBV28 with TRBJ2-7; the match to TRBD2 covers 10 bases. The germline V gene has CDR1 MDHEN and CDR2 SYDVKM. The CDR3 length is 17 residues. V lost 5 bases to trimming and J lost 2 bases; unmatched junction nucleotides: 12. The CDR3 DNA follows: TGTGCCAGCAGTCCCGTACCACTAGCGGGGCTTGCCTACGAGCAGTACTTC. This sequence encodes CASSPVPLAGLAYEQYF.

The chain links TRBV5-4 to TRBJ2-3; tentatively, D is TRBD1 (6 bases). V was shortened by 0 bases and J by 6 bases, with 14 bases between the two germline ends. The V gene's germline CDR1 is SGHNT and CDR2 YYREEE (reference sequence). This CDR3 is 15 amino acids long. CDR3 nucleotide sequence: TGTGCCAGCAGCTTGGCGACAGGCCAGACGGATACGCAGTATTTT. Amino acids: CASSLATGQTDTQYF.

In this sample, this clone turned up once. The chain joins TRBV10-1 to TRBJ2-3; 10 bases are a match to TRBD2. Germline trimming cut 8 bases from V and 3 bases from J; bases unmatched to any gene: 2. The CDR3 sequence is 13 residues long. Germline-derived CDR1 and CDR2 are WNHNN and SYGVQD (reference sequence). The CDR3: CASELAGTDTQYF. CDR3 coding DNA: TGCGCCAGCGAACTAGCGGGGACAGATACGCAGTATTTT.

This chain joins TRBV20-1 and TRBJ2-7; no firm D call. This CDR3 is built from 14 residues. From germline, CDR1 is DFQATT and CDR2 SNEGSKA (reference sequence). Trimming took 3 bases from V and 0 from J, leaving 12 bases between them. CDR3 DNA: TGCAGTGCTAGTTCCACCCTCAGCTCCTACGAGCAGTACTTC. Its translation is CSASSTLSSYEQYF.

CDR3: CATSDLSLTGWGNTGELFF. CDR3 DNA sequence: TGTGCCACCAGTGATTTGTCTCTCACAGGGTGGGGAAACACCGGGGAGCTGTTTTTT. The chain uses TRBV24-1 and TRBJ2-2; D may be TRBD1 (6 bases). Trimming shortened V by 0 bases and J by 2 bases, and 18 bases separated the two germline ends. Germline assignment: CDR1 KGHDR and CDR2 SFDVKD. This CDR3 spans 19 amino acids.

The chain uses TRBV25-1 and TRBJ1-1, with D possibly matching TRBD1 (6 bases). The CDR3 loop spans 13 amino acids. Germline lookup yields CDR1 MGHDK and CDR2 SYGVNS. V was cut by 7 bases and J by 2 bases, with 11 bases left in between. CDR3 sequence: CASNRGGNTEAFF. CDR3 nucleotides: TGTGCCAGCAACCGAGGGGGTAACACTGAAGCTTTCTTT.

The chain joins TRBV7-3 to TRBJ2-1; D is perhaps TRBD2 (5 bases). V dropped 5 bases and J dropped 10 bases, with 12 bases sitting between them. Germline-derived CDR1 and CDR2 are SGHTA and FQGTGA. The CDR3 consists of 12 residues. This CDR3 reads CASSPRGGEQFF. For the CDR3, the DNA is TGTGCCAGCAGCCCTCGCGGAGGAGAGCAGTTCTTC.

The chain recombines TRBV2 with TRBJ1-4, with TRBD1 as a possible D gene (5 bases). The CDR3 loop spans 14 amino acids. The germline V and J ends were trimmed by 7 bases and 6 bases, with 15 bases remaining between them. The germline V gene has CDR1 SNHLY and CDR2 FYNNEI. CDR3 sequence (DNA): TGTGCCAGCACGACCCAGGGAGGCGATGAAAAACTGTTTTTT. It is translated as CASTTQGGDEKLFF.

This clone occurred once. J is TRBJ1-3 and V is TRBV9; D is ambiguous. CDR1 is SGDLS, CDR2 YYNGEE, per germline. The V end was cut by 0 bases, the J end by 4 bases, with 11 bases between. This CDR3 has 15 residues. CDR3 nucleotide sequence: TGTGCCAGCAGCGTAGTTCCAGGTCGAGGAAACACCATATATTTT. Amino acid sequence: CASSVVPGRGNTIYF.

The chain recombines TRBV6-5 with TRBJ2-7, with 7 positions matching TRBD1. Germline V gene sequence: CDR1 MNHEY, CDR2 SVGAGI. The CDR3 extends over 13 amino acids. Trimming removed 8 bases from V and 4 bases from J; junction bases left unmatched: 8. In DNA form, the CDR3 reads TGTGCCAGCCAATTAGGACAGGTGTACGAGCAGTACTTC. This gives the protein CASQLGQVYEQYF.

The chain combines TRBV5-1 with TRBJ1-5; no definite D call. CDR3 length: 13 amino acids. Germline values: CDR1 SGHRS, CDR2 YFSETQ. V lost 7 bases to trimming and J lost 7 bases, with 15 bases between them. CDR3 DNA: TGCGCCAGCGGCCCGGGGTTGGGGCAGCCCCAGCATTTT. It specifies CASGPGLGQPQHF.

The V call is TRBV19, the J call TRBJ1-6; 7 nucleotides agree with TRBD1. V dropped 2 bases and J dropped 7; count of bases not matched to a gene: 2. There are 14 residues in the CDR3. From germline, CDR1 is LNHDA and CDR2 SQIVND (reference sequence). CDR3 amino acids: CASSIRDRNSPLHF. For the CDR3, the DNA is TGTGCCAGTAGTATAAGGGACAGAAATTCACCCCTCCACTTT.

The chain has TRBV5-6 and TRBJ1-1; 7 bases agree with TRBD1. J gave up 8 bases and V 5 bases, and 9 bases lay outside the gene matches. The CDR3 runs 13 residues. The germline V gene encodes CDR1 SGHDT and CDR2 YYEEEE. The CDR3 DNA follows: TGTGCCAGCAGGTATCAGGGGGGAGTAGAAGCTTTCTTT. Translation: CASRYQGGVEAFF.

The chain couples TRBV12-3 or TRBV12-4 to TRBJ1-2, with a weak D call TRBD1 (5 bases). The CDR3 sequence is 12 residues long. Trimming pared 3 bases from V and 12 bases from J, leaving 14 bases between. The CDR3 sequence is CASSLAGHLNTF. The DNA of the CDR3 is TGTGCCAGCAGTTTGGCGGGGCACTTAAACACCTTC.

The chain recombines TRBV3-1 (or the pseudogene TRBV3-2) with TRBJ1-1; 10 bases match TRBD1. CDR3 length equals 15 residues. The V gene's germline CDR1 is LGHDT and CDR2 YNNKEL (reference sequence). J was trimmed by 5 bases and V by 1 base; bases with no gene match: 4. The CDR3 sequence is CASSQGRDRGTEAFF. Here the CDR3 DNA reads TGTGCCAGCAGCCAAGGTCGGGACAGGGGTACTGAAGCTTTCTTT.

This clone occurred a few times. J is TRBJ1-4 and V is TRBV30; TRBD1 matches at 7 bases. The CDR3 has 16 residues. Germline V gene data show CDR1 as GTSNPN and CDR2 as SVGIG (reference sequence). The V segment lost 0 bases and the J segment 0 bases; nucleotides outside the gene matches: 4. Here the CDR3 reads CAWSVQGRATNEKLFF. The CDR3 DNA is TGTGCCTGGAGTGTACAGGGGAGAGCAACTAATGAAAAACTGTTTTTT.

The chain has TRBV19 and TRBJ1-2; 12 bases align to TRBD1. This CDR3 spans 16 amino acids. The V and J ends lost 7 bases and 6 bases, in that order; junction bases with no gene match: 12. Germline V gives CDR1 LNHDA, CDR2 SQIVND (reference sequence). CDR3 bases: TGTGCCAGTATCCCCCGGGGGACAGGGGGCTACCATGGCTACACCTTC. Protein sequence: CASIPRGTGGYHGYTF.

This sequence joins TRBV2 and TRBJ2-1, with 12 positions matching TRBD2. The V segment lost 6 bases and the J segment 5 bases; nucleotides outside the gene matches: 17. CDR1 SNHLY and CDR2 FYNNEI come from the germline V gene. The CDR3 is made up of 19 amino acids. The chain's CDR3 is CASRLPVRTSGNNHNEQFF. Here the CDR3 DNA reads TGTGCCAGCAGACTTCCCGTAAGGACTAGCGGGAATAACCACAATGAGCAGTTCTTC.

The chain combines TRBV11-2 with TRBJ2-3; D is undetermined. Germline CDR1 and CDR2: SGHAT and FQNNGV. CDR3 size: 9 residues. The V and J ends lost 5 bases and 13 bases respectively, with 7 bases between them. The CDR3 bases are TGTGCCAGCAGCCCGACAAAGTATTTT. It codes for CASSPTKYF.

This sequence joins TRBV7-9 and TRBJ2-2, with 9 bases matching TRBD2. The CDR3 covers 15 residues. CDR1 and CDR2 (germline): SEHNR, FQNEAQ (reference sequence). The V gene end was trimmed by 4 bases and the J gene end by 4 bases; junction bases not matched to a gene: 4. CDR3: CASSSRTSATGELFF. DNA for the CDR3: TGTGCCAGCAGCTCAAGGACTAGCGCCACCGGGGAGCTGTTTTTT.